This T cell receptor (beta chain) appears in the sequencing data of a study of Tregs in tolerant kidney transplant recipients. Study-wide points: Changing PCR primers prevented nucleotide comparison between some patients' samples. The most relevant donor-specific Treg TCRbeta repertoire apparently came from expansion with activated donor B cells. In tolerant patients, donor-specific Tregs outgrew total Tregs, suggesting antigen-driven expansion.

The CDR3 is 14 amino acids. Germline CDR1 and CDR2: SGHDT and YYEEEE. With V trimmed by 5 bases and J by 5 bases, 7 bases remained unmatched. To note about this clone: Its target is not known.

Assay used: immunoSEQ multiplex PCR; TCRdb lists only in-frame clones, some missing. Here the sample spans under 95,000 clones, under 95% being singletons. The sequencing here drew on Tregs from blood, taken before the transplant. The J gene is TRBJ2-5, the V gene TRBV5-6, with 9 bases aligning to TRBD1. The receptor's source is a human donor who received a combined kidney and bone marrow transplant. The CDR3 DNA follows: TGTGCCAGCAGGGAACAGGGGGCCTGGGAGACCCAGTACTTC. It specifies CASREQGAWETQYF.